A single count supports the clone carrying this T cell receptor beta chain. Its specificity is not known. This record comes from a study of T-cell memory formation after mild COVID-19. TCRdb used MiXCR to reprocess the 5' RACE reads, holding one entry per CDR3 protein. The sample contains approximately 570,000 distinct CDR3 sequences, more than 15% of which appear only once. Whole-study results and caveats: Clones contracting across day 15 to 85 had a balanced CD4/CD8 profile; later expanding clones leaned CD4+.

The CDR3 has 15 residues. V was shortened by 10 bases and J by 0 bases, with 13 bases between the two germline ends. The rearrangement uses TRBV12-3 or TRBV12-4 and TRBJ2-6; tentatively, D is TRBD2 (5 bases). The sample was PBMCs or a T cell subset sorted from them (not recorded which). The sequence was obtained from an adult woman who had mild COVID-19 (a few samples of this study predate the infection). Cell type and time point are not known. The CDR3 DNA reads as TGTGCCACCGGCGGGCGTAACTCTGGGGCCAACGTCCTGACTTTC. It specifies CATGGRNSGANVLTF.